One and the same sample provided the 9 T cell receptor beta chains below, sequenced in a study of beta chain features in type 1 diabetes. No antigen has been identified for these receptors. Study-level points and caveats: Type 1 diabetes patients had TCRB CDR3s that were shorter (moderately but significantly so) in all four CD4+ subsets.

As every portion of the isolated RNA was reverse transcribed, the sequencing read expressed TCRB transcripts. Only in-frame clones appear in the TCRdb table, and some are missing; sequencing was by immunoSEQ multiplex PCR. Of 150,000 or so clones listed, about 8.3% were seen once; the top ten hold about 0.5%. The sequenced sample consisted of central memory CD4+ T cells from blood. These receptors were collected from a woman between 18 and 30 years old with type 1 diabetes.

The chain has TRBV5-1 and TRBJ2-5, with 9 bases that match TRBD1. V shed 0 bases and J 1 base; nucleotides not matched to a gene: 4. The CDR3 consists of 16 residues. Germline V gene sequence: CDR1 SGHRS, CDR2 YFSETQ. The CDR3 reads CASSLAATGGQETQYF. The CDR3 DNA is TGCGCCAGCAGCTTGGCGGCGACAGGGGGCCAAGAGACCCAGTACTTC.

This clone has only a few counts. The gene calls are TRBV19 and TRBJ1-4; tentatively, D is TRBD1 (6 bases). Trimming cost V 4 bases and J 5 bases, with 8 bases left between them. The CDR3 sequence is 13 residues long. Germline V gene lookup returns CDR1 LNHDA and CDR2 SQIVND (reference sequence). This chain's CDR3 is CASSTQGNEKLFF. The CDR3 DNA reads TGTGCCAGTAGTACTCAGGGGAATGAAAAACTGTTTTTT.

The chain couples TRBV29-1 to TRBJ2-3, with TRBD2 matching over 10 bases. V lost 4 bases to trimming and J lost 4 bases; unmatched junction nucleotides: 11. CDR1 is SQVTM, CDR2 ANQGSEA, per germline. The CDR3 has 16 residues. The CDR3 DNA reads TGCAGCGTTGGGACCGCTAGCGGGGGCCTCCCAGATACGCAGTATTTT. Translating it yields CSVGTASGGLPDTQYF.

This clone has more than one count but fewer than ten. The chain joins TRBV5-1 to TRBJ1-3; D gene uncertain. V was shortened by 1 base and J by 4 bases, with 15 bases between the two germline ends. The CDR3 covers 16 residues. CDR1 SGHRS and CDR2 YFSETQ come from the germline V gene. The CDR3 reads CASSLSPGVGGNTIYF. Written as DNA, the CDR3 is TGCGCCAGCAGCTTGTCGCCCGGGGTCGGAGGAAACACCATATATTTT.

A few counts support this clone. This chain uses TRBV2 with TRBJ2-5; tentative D call: TRBD1 (6 bases). Trimming left V 0 bases short and J 2 bases short, with 10 bases between. CDR1 SNHLY and CDR2 FYNNEI come from the germline V gene. The CDR3 is 15 amino acids. CDR3 sequence (DNA): TGTGCCAGCAGTGAAGCCAGGGGATCACAAGAGACCCAGTACTTC. Translating it yields CASSEARGSQETQYF.

This clone appeared a few times. The chain employs TRBV11-2 and TRBJ2-3, with 7 positions matching TRBD1. This CDR3 is 15 amino acids long. The germline CDR1 and CDR2 sequences are SGHAT and FQNNGV. V gave up 2 bases and J gave up 4 bases; unmatched junction bases: 6. CDR3 DNA sequence: TGTGCCAGCAGCTTACAGACCCAGGGGGCAGATACGCAGTATTTT. Translation: CASSLQTQGADTQYF. Full variable domain (remainder filled in from reference TRBV11-2 and TRBJ2-3): EAGVAQSPRYKIIEKRQSVAFWCNPISGHATLYWYQQILGQGPKLLIQFQNNGVVDDSQLPKDRFSAERLKGVDSTLKIQPAKLEDSAVYLCASSLQTQGADTQYFGPGTRLTVL.

The gene calls are TRBV11-3 and TRBJ2-4; TRBD2 agrees at 11 bases. The CDR3 length is 14 residues. V lost 5 bases to trimming and J lost 6 bases; unmatched junction nucleotides: 3. Germline CDR1 reads SGHNT; CDR2 reads YENEEA. As DNA, the CDR3 is TGTGCCAGCAGCCCGGGACTAGCGGCAAACATTCAGTACTTC. Translation: CASSPGLAANIQYF.

The table lists this clone with a few counts. V is TRBV29-1 and J is TRBJ1-4; D call uncertain. V lost 0 bases to trimming and J lost 6 bases, with 17 bases between them. CDR1 is SQVTM and CDR2 is ANQGSEA in the germline V gene. The CDR3 runs to 16 residues. The CDR3, as DNA: TGCAGCGTTGAAGATGGTCAGGTGGTTCAGGATGAAAAACTGTTTTTT. Translating gives CSVEDGQVVQDEKLFF.

This clone has just a few counts. This rearrangement joins TRBV5-1 to TRBJ2-5, with 12 bases identical to TRBD1. The length of the CDR3 is 15 residues. V lost 4 bases and J lost 5; bases outside the gene matches: 6. Germline CDR1 reads SGHRS; CDR2 reads YFSETQ. CDR3 loop: CASSDGTGGVETQYF. CDR3 DNA: TGCGCCAGCAGCGACGGGACAGGGGGCGTTGAGACCCAGTACTTC.